These 27 T cell receptor beta chains were all obtained from the same sample, sequenced in a study of blood T cell repertoires in COVID-19. The method was immunoSEQ multiplex PCR; TCRdb's version includes in-frame clones alone and lacks a portion of them. The top ten hold approximately 6% of the sample, which has about 250,000 clones, around 80% seen once. Source material: peripheral blood. The origin of the receptors is a man older than 75 with acute or convalescent COVID-19.

This chain connects TRBV5-1 to TRBJ2-6; 12 bases agree with TRBD1. The CDR3 totals 19 residues. The trim removed 4 bases at V and 2 bases at J, leaving 10 bases unmatched. Germline CDR1 and CDR2: SGHRS and YFSETQ. Here the CDR3 reads CASSVPEGQGAPGANVLTF. The CDR3 DNA sequence: TGCGCCAGCAGCGTACCCGAGGGACAGGGGGCGCCTGGGGCCAACGTCCTGACTTTC.

J is TRBJ2-2 and V is TRBV5-1, with D hard to call. Trimming took 1 base from V and 2 from J, leaving 9 bases between them. There are 15 residues in the CDR3. Germline lookup yields CDR1 SGHRS and CDR2 YFSETQ. The CDR3 loop is CASSLRGLNTGELFF. The DNA of the CDR3 is TGCGCCAGCAGCTTGAGAGGCCTTAACACCGGGGAGCTGTTTTTT. Together with reference TRBV5-1 and TRBJ2-2, the CDR3 gives the full variable domain: KAGVTQTPRYLIKTRGQQVTLSCSPISGHRSVSWYQQTPGQGLQFLFEYFSETQRNKGNFPGRFSGRQFSNSRSEMNVSTLELGDSALYLCASSLRGLNTGELFFGEGSRLTVL.

The rearrangement uses TRBV11-2 and TRBJ1-2; D gene uncertain. CDR1 and CDR2 from the germline V gene are SGHAT and FQNNGV. The CDR3 sequence is 14 residues long. The V and J ends lost 4 bases and 4 bases respectively, with 13 bases between them. The CDR3 protein is CASSSLSGIYGYTF. In DNA, the CDR3 is TGTGCCAGCAGCTCTCTGTCGGGAATCTATGGCTACACCTTC.

The rearrangement joins TRBV7-9 to TRBJ2-1; D ambiguous. CDR3 length: 13 residues. V was trimmed by 2 bases and J by 7 bases, leaving 9 bases between them. CDR1 and CDR2 (germline): SEHNR, FQNEAQ (reference sequence). The CDR3, as DNA: TGTGCCAGCAGCTTATTGGAGAGGAATGAGCAGTTCTTC. The encoded protein is CASSLLERNEQFF.

The chain recombines TRBV11-3 with TRBJ2-1, with D possibly being TRBD1 (6 bases). The V gene's germline CDR1 is SGHNT and CDR2 YENEEA. Trimming removed 5 bases at V and 9 bases at J, with 14 bases between. The CDR3 runs 13 residues. The CDR3 sequence is CASSLTTGFEQFF. As DNA, the CDR3 is TGTGCCAGCAGCCTAACAACAGGGTTTGAGCAGTTCTTC.

The genes are TRBV7-9 and TRBJ1-1, with a tentative D call TRBD1 (5 bases). Per the germline V gene, CDR1 is SEHNR and CDR2 is FQNEAQ (reference sequence). The V gene lost 5 bases and the J gene lost 4 bases, with 17 bases spanning the gap. The CDR3 length is 15 residues. The CDR3 nucleotides read TGTGCCAGCAGCCCCCAGGGTGCGCCGGGCACTGAAGCTTTCTTT. Translation gives CASSPQGAPGTEAFF.

The chain couples TRBV6-5 to TRBJ2-7, with 9 positions matching TRBD2. There are 14 residues in the CDR3. Trimming removed 4 bases from V and 6 bases from J; junction bases left unmatched: 7. Germline V gene lookup returns CDR1 MNHEY and CDR2 SVGAGI. CDR3 bases: TGTGCCAGCAGTTCCGGTAGCGGGAGTTCCGAGCAGTACTTC. Protein product: CASSSGSGSSEQYF.

This clone was counted a single time. The V call is TRBV6-5, the J call TRBJ1-6; possibly TRBD1 for D (5 bases). CDR1 and CDR2 (germline): MNHEY, SVGAGI. Trimming took off 1 base at V and 7 bases at J, with 11 bases between the two ends. The CDR3 has 15 residues. The CDR3 here is CASSYWDSKNSPLHF. The CDR3 bases are TGTGCCAGCAGTTACTGGGACTCCAAGAATTCACCCCTCCACTTT.

The rearrangement joins TRBV6-5 to TRBJ1-1; tentative D call: TRBD1 (5 bases). Germline loops: CDR1 MNHEY, CDR2 SVGAGI. Trimming cost V 0 bases and J 0 bases, with 8 bases left between them. This CDR3 comprises 15 residues. The chain's CDR3 is CASSYSGGMNTEAFF. The CDR3 coding sequence is TGTGCCAGCAGTTACTCGGGGGGGATGAACACTGAAGCTTTCTTT.

This chain connects TRBV7-3 to TRBJ2-7; D possibly corresponds to TRBD2 (6 bases). The CDR3 runs 15 residues. Germline-derived CDR1 and CDR2 are SGHTA and FQGTGA. V dropped 2 bases and J dropped 0 bases, with 11 bases sitting between them. The CDR3: CASSLYGSGSYEQYF. For the CDR3, the DNA is TGTGCCAGCAGCTTATACGGGAGCGGCTCCTACGAGCAGTACTTC. The full variable domain, rest sourced from reference TRBV7-3 and TRBJ2-7, is GAGVSQTPSNKVTEKGKYVELRCDPISGHTALYWYRQSLGQGPEFLIYFQGTGAADDSGLPNDRFFAVRPEGSVSTLKIQRTERGDSAVYLCASSLYGSGSYEQYFGPGTRLTVT.

The V and J genes are TRBV6-5 and TRBJ2-1; 8 positions agree with TRBD1. CDR1 is MNHEY and CDR2 is SVGAGI in the germline V gene. Trimming cost V 5 bases and J 7 bases; bases outside gene matches: 1. This CDR3 comprises 12 residues. CDR3 bases: TGTGCCAGCAGTCGACAGGGGAATGAGCAGTTCTTC. It encodes CASSRQGNEQFF.

The chain carries TRBV10-3 and TRBJ2-3, with D perhaps matching TRBD2 (6 bases). The CDR3 extends over 14 amino acids. CDR1 is ENHRY, CDR2 SYGVKD, per germline. Deletions cut 3 bases from V and 4 bases from J, with 11 bases between. The CDR3 here is CAISEMEGPDTQYF. The CDR3 bases are TGTGCCATCAGTGAAATGGAGGGCCCAGATACGCAGTATTTT.

The V call is TRBV3-1 (or the pseudogene TRBV3-2), the J call TRBJ2-2; 8 nucleotides agree with TRBD2. J lost 2 bases, V lost 4 bases, and 9 bases had no gene match. There are 17 residues in the CDR3. CDR1 and CDR2 (germline): LGHDT, YNNKEL (reference sequence). The CDR3 DNA follows: TGTGCCAGCAGCCTCCCGGGGGGGACAAGAAACACCGGGGAGCTGTTTTTT. The encoded protein is CASSLPGGTRNTGELFF.

V and J are TRBV24-1 and TRBJ1-4; D not resolved. Germline V gene sequence: CDR1 KGHDR, CDR2 SFDVKD. The CDR3 is made up of 15 amino acids. The V end lost 3 bases, the J end lost 8 bases, and 15 bases lay between the germline ends. DNA of the CDR3: TGTGCCACCAGTGATGGCCCGACATTTGGGGAAAAACTGTTTTTT. Encoded protein: CATSDGPTFGEKLFF.

The V and J genes are TRBV5-1 and TRBJ2-5, with 11 positions matching TRBD1. V gave up 4 bases and J gave up 4 bases; unmatched junction bases: 6. Germline V gene data show CDR1 as SGHRS and CDR2 as YFSETQ. The CDR3 length is 15 residues. The CDR3 DNA sequence: TGCGCCAGCAGCCTGGACAGGGGGCGCGGAGAGACCCAGTACTTC. Encoded protein: CASSLDRGRGETQYF.

J is TRBJ2-5 and V is TRBV7-2; 9 bases match TRBD2. Per germline, CDR1 SGHTA and CDR2 FQGNSA. This CDR3 is 15 amino acids long. Trimming took 5 bases from V and 1 from J; bases not matched to a gene: 5. In nucleotides, the CDR3 is TGTGCCAGCAGCGCGACTAGCGGCATCCAAGAGACCCAGTACTTC. Residues: CASSATSGIQETQYF.

This chain links TRBV5-4 with TRBJ2-3; 9 bases map to TRBD2. Germline lookup yields CDR1 SGHNT and CDR2 YYREEE (reference sequence). V trimming: 1 base; J trimming: 1 base; junction bases outside the gene matches: 4. This CDR3 is 16 amino acids long. CDR3 loop: CASSLIAGVGTDTQYF. CDR3 nucleotide sequence: TGTGCCAGCAGCTTGATAGCGGGGGTTGGCACAGATACGCAGTATTTT.

V is TRBV28 and J is TRBJ2-7, with TRBD2 identical over 8 bases. This CDR3 region has 15 residues. Trimming at V came to 2 bases and at J to 7 bases, leaving 10 bases not matched to a gene. Germline CDR1 reads MDHEN; CDR2 reads SYDVKM. The CDR3 loop reads CASSLVAGRGTEQYF. In nucleotides, the CDR3 is TGTGCCAGCAGTTTAGTAGCGGGGAGGGGCACTGAGCAGTACTTC.

This clone came up a few times. The chain joins TRBV2 to TRBJ1-5, with D perhaps TRBD1 (6 bases). Germline lookup yields CDR1 SNHLY and CDR2 FYNNEI. V was shortened by 2 bases and J by 2 bases, with 10 bases between the two germline ends. The CDR3 sequence is 15 residues long. The CDR3 here is CASSESGDGNQPQHF. DNA of the CDR3: TGTGCCAGCAGTGAATCAGGGGACGGCAATCAGCCCCAGCATTTT.

This chain connects TRBV3-1 (or the pseudogene TRBV3-2) to TRBJ1-4; 7 nucleotides match TRBD1. This CDR3 is 14 amino acids long. Per the germline V gene, CDR1 is LGHDT and CDR2 is YNNKEL (reference sequence). Trimming cost V 0 bases and J 11 bases; bases outside gene matches: 6. The CDR3 bases are TGTGCCAGCAGCCAAGAGGGTGCAGGGGGGAAACTGTTTTTT. It specifies CASSQEGAGGKLFF.

This clone was detected a few times. This chain uses TRBV11-2 with TRBJ1-2; D unclear. The CDR3 is 14 amino acids. The V end was cut by 1 base, the J end by 4 bases, with 10 bases between. Germline V gives CDR1 SGHAT, CDR2 FQNNGV. CDR3 coding DNA: TGTGCCAGCAGCTTAGGGACTGCGAGCTATGGCTACACCTTC. As protein: CASSLGTASYGYTF.

V usage is TRBV3-1 (or the pseudogene TRBV3-2) and J usage is TRBJ2-4, with 7 positions matching TRBD1. Per germline, CDR1 LGHDT and CDR2 YNNKEL (reference sequence). The CDR3 has 14 amino acids. V trimming: 6 bases; J trimming: 6 bases; junction bases outside the gene matches: 8. This CDR3 is CASRGTGVVNIQYF. The CDR3 bases are TGTGCCAGCAGGGGTACAGGGGTAGTAAACATTCAGTACTTC.

The chain carries TRBV7-8 and TRBJ2-3; 8 positions agree with TRBD2. V lost 6 bases to trimming and J lost 3 bases; unmatched junction nucleotides: 11. The CDR3 has 16 residues. Germline V gene lookup returns CDR1 SGHVS and CDR2 FQNEAQ. The DNA for the CDR3 is TGTGCCAGCAGAACCAGGGGAGCGGGGGAAACAGATACGCAGTATTTT. It translates to CASRTRGAGETDTQYF.

The CDR3 coding sequence is TGCGCCAGCAGCATCGACAGGGCTAACTATGGCTACACCTTC. Encoded protein: CASSIDRANYGYTF. J is TRBJ1-2 and V is TRBV5-1, with TRBD1 matching over 7 bases. The CDR3 covers 14 residues. Germline assignment: CDR1 SGHRS and CDR2 YFSETQ. The junction had 3 bases not matched to a gene; V was cut back by 4 bases and J by 0 bases.

The V and J genes are TRBV27 and TRBJ2-1; the match to TRBD1 covers 7 bases. The germline V gene encodes CDR1 MNHEY and CDR2 SMNVEV (reference sequence). V lost 2 bases and J lost 0; bases outside the gene matches: 10. The CDR3 has 18 amino acids. The DNA for the CDR3 is TGTGCCAGCAGTTTACTCGGGACAGCCCTGAGCTCCTACAATGAGCAGTTCTTC. It is translated as CASSLLGTALSSYNEQFF.

The chain couples TRBV6-1 to TRBJ1-1; D possibly corresponds to TRBD1 (5 bases). This CDR3 is 11 amino acids long. Germline V gives CDR1 MNHNS, CDR2 SASEGT. V was cut by 3 bases and J by 11 bases, with 10 bases left in between. CDR3 loop: CASSEGLRAFF. The CDR3 DNA sequence: TGTGCCAGCAGTGAGGGACTAAGGGCTTTCTTT.

The V call is TRBV29-1, the J call TRBJ2-5, with D perhaps TRBD2 (5 bases). This CDR3 is 14 amino acids long. V shed 0 bases and J shed 7 bases, with 15 bases lying between them. Germline values: CDR1 SQVTM, CDR2 ANQGSEA. The CDR3 nucleotides read TGCAGCGTTGAAGATCGTGGCAGCGGTGTGACCCAGTACTTC. Its translation is CSVEDRGSGVTQYF.